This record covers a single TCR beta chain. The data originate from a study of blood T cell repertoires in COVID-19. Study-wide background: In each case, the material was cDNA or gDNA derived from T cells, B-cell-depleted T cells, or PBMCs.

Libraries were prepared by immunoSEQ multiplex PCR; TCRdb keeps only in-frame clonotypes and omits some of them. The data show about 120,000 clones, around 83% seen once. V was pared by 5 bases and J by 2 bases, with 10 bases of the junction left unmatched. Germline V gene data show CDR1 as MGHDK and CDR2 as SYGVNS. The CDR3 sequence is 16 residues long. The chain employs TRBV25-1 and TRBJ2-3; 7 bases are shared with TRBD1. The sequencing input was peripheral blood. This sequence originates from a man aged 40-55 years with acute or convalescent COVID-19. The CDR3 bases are TGTGCCAGCAGTACCTACCGGGACAGTACCACAGATACGCAGTATTTT. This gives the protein CASSTYRDSTTDTQYF. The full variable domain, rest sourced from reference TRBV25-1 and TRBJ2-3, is EADIYQTPRYLVIGTGKKITLECSQTMGHDKMYWYQQDPGMELHLIHYSYGVNSTEKGDLSSESTVSRIRTEHFPLTLESARPSHTSQYLCASSTYRDSTTDTQYFGPGTRLTVL.